This entry lists 15 T cell receptor beta chains sequenced from one sample in a study of identical twins. TCRdb called the 5' RACE reads again in MiXCR, with one record for every CDR3 protein. The sample has 1.5 million to 2 million distinct CDR3 sequences; about 31% are singletons. The specimen sequenced was cord blood. The receptors were gathered from a newborn girl in good health.

This clonotype was picked up many times. The V and J genes are TRBV7-9 and TRBJ2-3; 7 nucleotides agree with TRBD1. Germline V gene lookup returns CDR1 SEHNR and CDR2 FQNEAQ (reference sequence). The CDR3 runs 12 residues. After removal of 4 bases from V and 5 bases from J, the junction contained 0 bases not matched to a gene. CDR3 coding DNA: TGTGCCAGCAGCTGGACAGGAGATACGCAGTATTTT. This encodes CASSWTGDTQYF.

This chain links TRBV6-6 with TRBJ2-3; the match to TRBD2 covers 10 bases. Germline lookup yields CDR1 MNHNY and CDR2 SVGAGI (reference sequence). This CDR3 has 17 amino acids. Trimming at V came to 3 bases and at J to 2 bases, leaving 8 bases not matched to a gene. CDR3 bases: TGTGCCAGCAGTTATCCGGCTAGCGGGGGATACACAGATACGCAGTATTTT. Translation: CASSYPASGGYTDTQYF.

V usage is TRBV12-3 or TRBV12-4 and J usage is TRBJ2-1; TRBD1 is a possible D gene (6 bases). The CDR3 consists of 13 residues. Trimming removed 2 bases at V and 8 bases at J, with 10 bases between. The CDR3 DNA reads as TGTGCCAGCAGTTTAACGAGGGGGTATGAGCAGTTCTTC. This translates into CASSLTRGYEQFF.

The table lists this clonotype with many counts. The chain has TRBV10-3 and TRBJ2-6; tentative D call: TRBD1 (5 bases). V lost 8 bases, J lost 2 bases, and 7 bases lay in between. The CDR3 loop spans 13 amino acids. Germline values: CDR1 ENHRY, CDR2 SYGVKD. This chain's CDR3 is CAIQGTGANVLTF. The CDR3 coding sequence is TGTGCCATCCAGGGCACTGGGGCCAACGTCCTGACTTTC.

There are a few counts of this clonotype. CDR3 sequence: CASSVSQVAGGAGANVLTF. The DNA for the CDR3 is TGTGCCAGCAGCGTATCCCAAGTGGCAGGGGGCGCTGGGGCCAACGTCCTGACTTTC. This chain uses TRBV9 with TRBJ2-6; 8 positions agree with TRBD1. The CDR3 spans 19 residues. The trim removed 1 base at V and 2 bases at J, leaving 11 bases unmatched. The germline CDR1 and CDR2 sequences are SGDLS and YYNGEE.

This clonotype was seen only a few times. The chain employs TRBV4-1 and TRBJ2-4; 7 bases match TRBD2. The DNA end lines up better with TRBJ2-5; the J call may be wrong. Germline values: CDR1 MGHRA, CDR2 YSYEKL. CDR3 length: 15 residues. CDR3 residues: CASSAGRAVGETQYF. CDR3 nucleotides: TGCGCCAGCAGCGCGGGGAGGGCAGTCGGGGAGACCCAGTACTTC.

J is TRBJ1-2 and V is TRBV27; the match to TRBD1 covers 7 bases. The length of the CDR3 is 16 residues. Losses at the gene ends were 2 bases for V and 1 base for J; bases not matched to a gene: 7. Germline V gene data show CDR1 as MNHEY and CDR2 as SMNVEV (reference sequence). The CDR3 reads CASSLRRQGGNYGYTF. CDR3 coding DNA: TGTGCCAGCAGTTTACGAAGACAGGGTGGTAACTATGGCTACACCTTC.

In this sample, this clonotype turned up a few times. The chain combines TRBV20-1 with TRBJ1-6; tentative D call: TRBD1 (5 bases). The germline V gene encodes CDR1 DFQATT and CDR2 SNEGSKA (reference sequence). This CDR3 region has 19 residues. V lost 0 bases to trimming and J lost 0 bases, with 18 bases between them. The CDR3 DNA is TGCAGTGCTAGAGACGGGACGCCCCTTCTGAGCTCCTATAATTCACCCCTCCACTTT. The encoded protein is CSARDGTPLLSSYNSPLHF.

The chain links TRBV20-1 to TRBJ2-7; D ambiguous. V lost 4 bases and J lost 1, with 14 bases in between. Germline V gene sequence: CDR1 DFQATT, CDR2 SNEGSKA (reference sequence). The CDR3 has 14 residues. CDR3 residues: CSATWLTLSYEQYF. As DNA, the CDR3 is TGCAGTGCTACTTGGCTCACACTTTCCTACGAGCAGTACTTC.

The V and J genes are TRBV28 and TRBJ2-1; the D gene is possibly TRBD2 (6 bases). This CDR3 spans 14 amino acids. Germline V gene lookup returns CDR1 MDHEN and CDR2 SYDVKM. With 2 bases removed from V and 3 bases from J, the gap between germline ends came to 8 bases. CDR3 in amino acids: CASSLLANYNEQFF. The CDR3 coding sequence is TGTGCCAGCAGTTTACTAGCGAACTACAATGAGCAGTTCTTC.

V is TRBV10-3 and J is TRBJ2-3, with a weak D call TRBD1 (5 bases). From germline, CDR1 is ENHRY and CDR2 SYGVKD. The CDR3 is made up of 14 amino acids. V dropped 6 bases and J dropped 0 bases, with 10 bases sitting between them. In DNA form, the CDR3 reads TGTGCCATCAGCCTCGACAGCAGCACAGATACGCAGTATTTT. Residues: CAISLDSSTDTQYF.

CDR3 region: CSGLVGLNYEQYF. In DNA form, the CDR3 reads TGCAGTGGCCTAGTAGGGCTTAACTACGAGCAGTACTTC. V and J are TRBV20-1 and TRBJ2-7; D not resolved. The germline gives CDR1 DFQATT, CDR2 SNEGSKA (reference sequence). Trimming took off 7 bases at V and 3 bases at J, with 16 bases between the two ends. The CDR3 contains 13 residues.

V and J are TRBV5-1 and TRBJ2-3, with 7 bases fitting TRBD2. Per germline, CDR1 SGHRS and CDR2 YFSETQ. Unmatched junction bases numbered 9, after V lost 2 bases and J lost 0 bases. The CDR3 sequence is 17 residues long. The CDR3, as DNA: TGCGCCAGCAGCTTAGGCGGGAGTGGAGATAGCACAGATACGCAGTATTTT. Its protein is CASSLGGSGDSTDTQYF.

This clonotype was recorded once. This rearrangement joins TRBV7-9 to TRBJ1-2; 8 bases map to TRBD1. V shed 6 bases and J 8 bases; nucleotides not matched to a gene: 8. Germline V gives CDR1 SEHNR, CDR2 FQNEAQ (reference sequence). The CDR3 runs 13 residues. The CDR3, as DNA: TGTGCCAGCAGGGGACAGGTTGAGTACGGCTACACCTTC. It codes for CASRGQVEYGYTF. The full variable domain, its missing parts supplied by reference TRBV7-9 and TRBJ1-2, is DTGVSQNPRHKITKRGQNVTFRCDPISEHNRLYWYRQTLGQGPEFLTYFQNEAQLEKSRLLSDRFSAERPKGSFSTLEIQRTEQGDSAMYLCASRGQVEYGYTFGSGTRLTVV.

The CDR3 is CASSLKRSYEQYF. CDR3 DNA sequence: TGTGCCAGCAGTTTAAAGCGGTCCTACGAGCAGTACTTC. The chain combines TRBV12-3 or TRBV12-4 with TRBJ2-7, with D possibly TRBD2 on 5 matching bases. Between the trimmed V and J ends, which lost 2 bases and 1 base, there was a span of 6 bases. This CDR3 has 13 residues.